The 11 T cell receptor beta chains below come from one sample, sequenced in a study of vaccination effects on CD4 cells after COVID-19. Before sequencing, viral peptide pools were used by the ViraFEST assay to expand antigen-specific CD4+ T cells. Isolating CD4+ T cells followed more than eight days of culture. Vaccination of participants consisted of two doses of either the BNT162b2 or mRNA-1273 vaccine. Produced via immunoSEQ multiplex PCR; TCRdb's table is partial and in-frame only. The sample carries tens of thousands of clones, 75% to 80% recorded once. No cognate antigen is known for these TCRs. Specimen: CD4+ T cells from PBMCs cultured with SARS-CoV-2 spike peptides, collected after COVID-19 vaccination. Receptors were obtained from a human donor who received a COVID-19 vaccine. Some clones in this sample may be carry-over from other donors' samples.

The chain recombines TRBV12-3 or TRBV12-4 with TRBJ2-3, with TRBD1 as a possible D gene (6 bases). The length of the CDR3 is 13 residues. V was trimmed by 5 bases and J by 5 bases, leaving 11 bases between them. The CDR3 DNA reads as TGTGCCAGCAGTAATTCAGGGGTAGATACGCAGTATTTT. Translated: CASSNSGVDTQYF.

This clone is categorized as medium-sized. The V and J genes are TRBV2 and TRBJ1-2; TRBD1 matches 7 bases. The CDR3 consists of 17 residues. Trimming at V came to 7 bases and at J to 3 bases, leaving 17 bases not matched to a gene. CDR1 SNHLY and CDR2 FYNNEI come from the germline V gene. The CDR3 bases are TGTGCCAGCACCGAAGGCCCAGGGGGTGCGGGTCACTATGGCTACACCTTC. This gives the protein CASTEGPGGAGHYGYTF.

J is TRBJ1-3 and V is TRBV19; D is uncertain. There are 16 residues in the CDR3. Per germline, CDR1 LNHDA and CDR2 SQIVND (reference sequence). V was trimmed by 5 bases and J by 1 base, leaving 15 bases between them. Here the CDR3 reads CASSPVDETSGNTIYF. The CDR3 DNA follows: TGTGCCAGTAGTCCGGTCGACGAGACTTCTGGAAACACCATATATTTT.

V gene TRBV3-1 (or the pseudogene TRBV3-2) combines with J gene TRBJ1-2; D is uncertain. CDR1 and CDR2 from the germline V gene are LGHDT and YNNKEL (reference sequence). V was trimmed by 1 base and J by 8 bases, leaving 14 bases between them. The length of the CDR3 is 14 residues. CDR3 DNA sequence: TGTGCCAGCAGCCAAGTTTTGCCCTCGGGGGGCTACACCTTC. Translating gives CASSQVLPSGGYTF.

This rearrangement joins TRBV5-1 to TRBJ2-1; 12 bases agree with TRBD2. The CDR3 runs to 17 residues. Germline V gene lookup returns CDR1 SGHRS and CDR2 YFSETQ. Trimming removed 3 bases from V and 12 bases from J; junction bases left unmatched: 16. CDR3 residues: CASSSDGRTSGAYPQFF. For the CDR3, the DNA is TGCGCCAGCAGCTCGGACGGGAGGACTAGCGGGGCCTACCCGCAGTTCTTC.

The chain recombines TRBV6-4 with TRBJ2-2, with unresolved D. Germline assignment: CDR1 MRHNA and CDR2 SNTAGT. The CDR3 spans 14 residues. With 7 bases removed from V and 0 bases from J, the gap between germline ends came to 9 bases. CDR3 residues: CASTLDSNTGELFF. The CDR3 bases are TGTGCCAGCACCCTAGACTCGAACACCGGGGAGCTGTTTTTT.

The count of this clone is one. The chain employs TRBV24-1 and TRBJ2-5, with TRBD1 identical over 9 bases. CDR1 is KGHDR, CDR2 SFDVKD, per germline. With 3 bases clipped from V and 4 bases from J, the junction kept 14 bases outside the gene matches. This CDR3 is 18 amino acids long. This CDR3 reads CATSDPQPRDRELETQYF. The CDR3 DNA sequence: TGTGCCACCAGTGATCCGCAACCCCGGGACAGGGAGTTAGAGACCCAGTACTTC.

The table lists this clone with a count of one. The rearrangement joins TRBV7-3 to TRBJ2-2; D is uncertain. The CDR3 has 18 residues. In germline, CDR1 is SGHTA, CDR2 FQGTGA. Trimming shortened V by 5 bases and J by 7 bases, and 26 bases separated the two germline ends. CDR3 coding DNA: TGTGCCAGCAGCCTACGGGCGGAGCTAAAAGCCTCGGGCGGGGAGCTGTTTTTT. This codes for CASSLRAELKASGGELFF.

The gene calls are TRBV5-1 and TRBJ2-3; no clear D gene. CDR3 size: 16 residues. V gave up 0 bases and J gave up 0 bases, with 11 bases separating them. Germline CDR1 and CDR2: SGHRS and YFSETQ. For the CDR3, the DNA is TGCGCCAGCAGCTTGGCCCCGCCAACTAGCACAGATACGCAGTATTTT. It codes for CASSLAPPTSTDTQYF.

J is TRBJ1-2 and V is TRBV5-4; D remains ambiguous. From germline, CDR1 is SGHNT and CDR2 YYREEE (reference sequence). The CDR3 is 13 residues long. The V and J ends lost 5 bases and 0 bases respectively, with 8 bases between them. DNA of the CDR3: TGTGCCAGCAGAACACGTTCTAACTATGGCTACACCTTC. This codes for CASRTRSNYGYTF.

The chain recombines TRBV18 with TRBJ1-2, with TRBD1 matching over 9 bases. Germline V lookup: CDR1 KGHSH, CDR2 LQKENI. The ends lost 3 bases at V and 7 bases at J; junction bases unmatched: 0. CDR3 length: 12 amino acids. CDR3 region: CASSPDRGGYTF. The CDR3 nucleotides are TGTGCCAGCTCACCGGACAGGGGTGGCTACACCTTC.